This T cell receptor (beta chain) was sequenced in a study of T cells in Graves' hyperthyroidism and ophthalmopathy. Per the germline V gene, CDR1 is MNHEY and CDR2 is SVGEGT. The CDR3 is 14 residues long. Trimming cost V 6 bases and J 4 bases, with 16 bases left between them. The investigators amplified TCR beta CDR3 regions from RNA transcripts. Initially, a first-round RT-PCR of the TCR CDR3 employed the HTBI primer set. TCRdb passed the multiplex PCR reads through MiXCR, listing each CDR3 protein once. The table records 350,000 or so distinct CDR3 sequences, 15% to 20% of them present only once. The table lists this clonotype with many counts. Uncontrolled infection, other autoimmune disease, pregnancy or lactation disqualified patients from enrolment. The PBMCs were sourced from fresh peripheral blood (around 9.3 ml).

The chain uses TRBV6-2 or TRBV6-3 and TRBJ2-7; a possible D gene is TRBD1 (6 bases). The specimen was blood. The clonotype originates from a woman aged 40 to 55 with Graves' ophthalmopathy. This CDR3 reads CASRNPGQIYEQYF. CDR3 coding DNA: TGTGCCAGCAGAAACCCAGGACAGATTTACGAGCAGTACTTC.